These T cell receptor beta chains were read from a single sample in a study of human T cells and chemical hapten exposure. TCRdb reprocessed the RACE reads via MiXCR and lists one record per CDR3 protein. The table shows roughly 100,000 distinct CDR3 sequences, with about 34% occurring only once. The source was whole blood, collected in connection with sensitization to the hapten diphenylcyclopropenone (DPC). Source of these receptors: a man aged 35-49 years with alopecia areata. Some clones in this sample may be carry-over from other donors' samples. Both conserved end residues are part of each CDR3. D genes are given only for firm matches. Size is omitted from some rows. Given values are once, few, many or a class for expanded clones.

j_call v_call d_call clone_size cdr3_nt cdr3_aa
TRBJ2-7 TRBV6-1 TRBD1 - TGTGCCAGCAGTGAATGGGAGACAGGGACCTACGAGCAGTACTTC CASSEWETGTYEQYF
TRBJ2-6 TRBV7-8 - - TGTGCCAGCAGCGAGCAATACTTAGCAGGGTTCTCTGGGGCCAACGTCCTGACTTTC CASSEQYLAGFSGANVLTF
TRBJ2-7 TRBV12-3/TRBV12-4 TRBD2 few TGTGCCAGCTCTAGCGGTAACTCCTACGAGCAGTACTTC CASSSGNSYEQYF
TRBJ2-2 TRBV5-6 TRBD2 - TGTGCCAGCAGCTGGGGGGTAAGCGGGAGTGGCACCGGGGAGCTGTTTTTT CASSWGVSGSGTGELFF
TRBJ2-3 TRBV29-1 - many TGCAGCGTTGAAGATTCGGCAGATACGCAGTATTTT CSVEDSADTQYF
TRBJ1-5 TRBV6-6 TRBD1 - TGTGCCAGTAGAACCGGGACAGGGGGCAATCTGTTCAATCAGCCCCAGCATTTT CASRTGTGGNLFNQPQHF
TRBJ1-3 TRBV3-1 - - TGTGCCAGCAGCCAAGGACAAAGCCCCATATATTTT CASSQGQSPIYF
TRBJ2-3 TRBV9 - few TGTGCCAGCAGCGGGAGCACAGATACGCAGTATTTT CASSGSTDTQYF
TRBJ2-3 TRBV12-3/TRBV12-4 - - TGTGCCAGCAGTTTCCCAGTGGCAAGCACAGATACGCAGTATTTT CASSFPVASTDTQYF
TRBJ2-3 TRBV7-8 TRBD2 few TGTGCCAGCAGCTTCGGACTAGGCCCTAGAGATACGCAGTATTTT CASSFGLGPRDTQYF
TRBJ2-1 TRBV4-3 TRBD2 - TGCGCCAGCAGCCAAAACTTAGCGGGAGACTGGTCCGATGAGCAGTTCTTC CASSQNLAGDWSDEQFF
TRBJ2-3 TRBV7-6 - - TGTGCCAGCAGCCGGAAACTATACACAGATACGCAGTATTTT CASSRKLYTDTQYF
TRBJ2-3 TRBV24-1 TRBD2 few TGTGCCACCAGTGAACTGACTAGCGGTTTTAGCACAGATACGCAGTATTTT CATSELTSGFSTDTQYF
TRBJ2-4 TRBV6-2/TRBV6-3 TRBD2 - TGTGCCGCTGGACTAGCGGGCAGATTGTACTTC CAAGLAGRLYF
TRBJ2-2 TRBV14 - once TGTGCCAGCAGCCCCGGGAGTAGCCAAGCCGGGGAGCTGTTTTTT CASSPGSSQAGELFF
TRBJ1-5 TRBV19 - - TGTGCCAGCGACAGTTTCAATCAGCCCCAGCATTTT CASDSFNQPQHF